Listed here are 29 T cell receptor beta chains from one sample, sequenced in a study of graft-versus-host responses after intestinal transplantation (dated by TCRdb to the early 2020s). Antigen specificity for these receptors is unknown. What this sample's time point label stands for: cells obtained before transplantation from donor or recipient. Receptors were amplified or captured by the immunoSEQ multiplex PCR assay. TCRdb stores this immuneACCESS table with in-frame sequences only. Part of the clones is absent; in the studies checked, under half of the shortfall reflects unresolved V genes, and no reason is known for the rest. For this sample the table gives about 89,000 clones, of which over 90% were detected only once. The ten most abundant clones make up around 0.19% of the sample. Here the sequenced sample was unstimulated CD4+ T cells sorted from spleen or lymph node cells, taken before transplant. The receptors originated from a human donor who was the organ donor for an intestinal transplant.

The rearrangement uses TRBV28 and TRBJ1-2; the D is unclear. In germline, CDR1 is MDHEN, CDR2 SYDVKM. Trimming took 3 bases from V and 6 from J, leaving 11 bases between them. The length of the CDR3 is 13 residues. CDR3 region: CASSFESPHGYTF. The CDR3 DNA follows: TGTGCCAGCAGTTTTGAATCCCCGCATGGCTACACCTTC.

The chain combines TRBV7-8 with TRBJ1-2; 8 nucleotides align to TRBD1. The CDR3 sequence is 13 residues long. Germline V gives CDR1 SGHVS, CDR2 FQNEAQ. V shed 5 bases and J 2 bases; nucleotides not matched to a gene: 1. CDR3 amino acids: CASSRDRNYGYTF. The CDR3 DNA follows: TGTGCCAGCAGCCGGGACAGGAACTATGGCTACACCTTC.

Note on this clone: Other DNA sequences in the sample encode the same CDR3. The chain carries TRBV28 and TRBJ1-2; no reliable D call. This CDR3 is 11 amino acids long. Trimming stripped 8 bases from V and 8 bases from J, with 12 bases between. Looked up from germline, CDR1 is MDHEN and CDR2 is SYDVKM. The CDR3 coding sequence is TGTGCCAGCGCAAACACCTACGGCTACACCTTC. Translated, it gives CASANTYGYTF.

The gene calls are TRBV13 and TRBJ2-1; maybe TRBD2 (5 bases). CDR3 length: 12 amino acids. Germline CDR1 reads PRHDT; CDR2 reads FYEKMQ (reference sequence). The V end was cut by 5 bases, the J end by 10 bases, with 12 bases between. This CDR3 reads CASSPRSGEQFF. CDR3 DNA sequence: TGTGCCAGCAGCCCCCGTTCGGGGGAGCAGTTCTTC.

This chain joins TRBV11-3 and TRBJ1-1; D unresolved. The CDR3 is 13 amino acids. The ends were cut back, 1 base at V and 4 bases at J, with 7 bases in the middle. CDR1 and CDR2 from the germline V gene are SGHNT and YENEEA. The CDR3 sequence: CASSLARGTEAFF. The CDR3 coding sequence is TGTGCCAGCAGCTTAGCACGCGGCACTGAAGCTTTCTTT.

The rearrangement joins TRBV7-2 to TRBJ1-1, with a weak D call TRBD1 (5 bases). Trimming took 1 base from V and 2 from J, leaving 8 bases between them. The CDR3 totals 14 residues. Germline V gene lookup returns CDR1 SGHTA and CDR2 FQGNSA. The CDR3 bases are TGTGCCAGCAGCTTAGGGACACTTAACACTGAAGCTTTCTTT. Protein: CASSLGTLNTEAFF.

V usage is TRBV2 and J usage is TRBJ1-2, with 9 bases lining up with TRBD1. The CDR3 loop spans 13 amino acids. V shed 10 bases, J shed 9 bases, and the junction held 12 bases outside the gene matches. The germline gives CDR1 SNHLY, CDR2 FYNNEI. CDR3 DNA sequence: TGTGCCACCGCGACAACAGGGGGCGGGAGCTACACCTTC. Amino acids: CATATTGGGSYTF.

This clone was recorded a few times. The V gene is TRBV28, the J gene TRBJ1-4; D gene ambiguous. The V end was cut by 5 bases, the J end by 8 bases, with 15 bases between. CDR1 and CDR2 (germline): MDHEN, SYDVKM. The CDR3 totals 14 residues. DNA for the CDR3: TGTGCCAGCAGTCCCCACGAGCTCGGCGAAAAACTGTTTTTT. It codes for CASSPHELGEKLFF.

This chain uses TRBV28 with TRBJ2-5; TRBD1 might be the D (6 bases). The V gene's germline CDR1 is MDHEN and CDR2 SYDVKM. The CDR3 runs to 15 residues. Trimming took off 3 bases at V and 4 bases at J, with 15 bases between the two ends. The DNA for the CDR3 is TGTGCCAGCAGTTTCCCCAGGGGTGCGGGAGAGACCCAGTACTTC. Encoded protein: CASSFPRGAGETQYF.

The chain joins TRBV5-6 to TRBJ1-5; maybe TRBD1 (6 bases). With 4 bases removed from V and 6 bases from J, the gap between germline ends came to 11 bases. This CDR3 is built from 13 residues. Germline-derived CDR1 and CDR2 are SGHDT and YYEEEE. CDR3 in DNA: TGTGCCAGCAGCAAACAGGGAACTCAGCCCCAGCATTTT. This gives the protein CASSKQGTQPQHF.

This clone occurred a few times. This chain links TRBV7-8 with TRBJ1-6; no clear D gene. The CDR3 sequence is 15 residues long. Trimming stripped 1 base from V and 6 bases from J, with 10 bases between. Germline V gene sequence: CDR1 SGHVS, CDR2 FQNEAQ. CDR3 region: CASSLVKGANSPLHF. CDR3 in DNA: TGTGCCAGCAGCTTAGTCAAAGGCGCTAATTCACCCCTCCACTTT.

This chain joins TRBV6-5 and TRBJ2-3, with D possibly TRBD2 on 5 matching bases. This CDR3 has 14 residues. Trimming left V 6 bases short and J 6 bases short, with 16 bases between. Per germline, CDR1 MNHEY and CDR2 SVGAGI. CDR3 sequence (DNA): TGTGCCAGCAGCCGGACTTCGACTTCGGATACGCAGTATTTT. This codes for CASSRTSTSDTQYF.

This rearrangement joins TRBV2 to TRBJ2-2; 13 bases map to TRBD2. Germline-derived CDR1 and CDR2 are SNHLY and FYNNEI. The length of the CDR3 is 15 residues. V trimming: 11 bases; J trimming: 3 bases; junction bases outside the gene matches: 6. The CDR3 loop is CASSGTSGDTGELFF. CDR3 DNA: TGTGCCTCAAGTGGGACTAGCGGGGACACCGGGGAGCTGTTTTTT.

The chain links TRBV29-1 to TRBJ1-1; D is perhaps TRBD1 (6 bases). Trimming pared 4 bases from V and 3 bases from J, leaving 12 bases between. The CDR3 totals 13 residues. Germline V lookup: CDR1 SQVTM, CDR2 ANQGSEA. CDR3 coding DNA: TGCAGCGTTGTGGGCAACAGGGACACTGAAGCTTTCTTT. Protein sequence: CSVVGNRDTEAFF.

The V call is TRBV18, the J call TRBJ1-1, with 7 bases aligning to TRBD1. The junction had 3 bases not matched to a gene; V was cut back by 2 bases and J by 6 bases. Looked up from germline, CDR1 is KGHSH and CDR2 is LQKENI. This CDR3 is 13 amino acids long. The DNA for the CDR3 is TGTGCCAGCTCACCAGGACAGGAGTCTGAAGCTTTCTTT. It specifies CASSPGQESEAFF.

As to this clone: Other DNA sequences in this sample translate to the same CDR3. V gene TRBV9 combines with J gene TRBJ1-1; possibly TRBD1 for D (6 bases). The CDR3 has 13 amino acids. The V end lost 2 bases, the J end lost 1 base, and 6 bases lay between the germline ends. CDR1 and CDR2 (germline): SGDLS, YYNGEE. CDR3 DNA: TGTGCCAGCAGCGTGACAGGGAACACTGAAGCTTTCTTT. This codes for CASSVTGNTEAFF.

This clone was seen only once. A read error may produce the germline difference seen at one junction end. The gene calls are TRBV7-7 and TRBJ1-1, with D unresolved. Germline V lookup: CDR1 SSHAT, CDR2 FNYEAQ (reference sequence). This CDR3 is 16 amino acids long. The CDR3 loop is CASSLASGVVGTEAFF. The CDR3 DNA reads TGTGCTAGCAGCTTAGCATCCGGTGTGGTTGGCACTGAAGCTTTCTTT.

The chain employs TRBV4-1 and TRBJ1-5; D gene ambiguous. The CDR3 has 15 residues. The germline V gene encodes CDR1 MGHRA and CDR2 YSYEKL. V lost 0 bases to trimming and J lost 9 bases, with 15 bases between them. Here the CDR3 reads CASSQDLPGGSPQHF. The CDR3 nucleotides are TGCGCCAGCAGCCAAGATCTTCCGGGAGGGTCGCCCCAGCATTTT.

The gene calls are TRBV10-3 and TRBJ1-3; tentative D call: TRBD1 (5 bases). V dropped 8 bases and J dropped 0 bases, with 11 bases sitting between them. CDR1 ENHRY and CDR2 SYGVKD come from the germline V gene. The CDR3 is 14 residues long. The CDR3 is CAIVEDNSGNTIYF. DNA for the CDR3: TGTGCCATCGTAGAGGACAACTCTGGAAACACCATATATTTT.

The V gene is TRBV11-2, the J gene TRBJ2-5; D is uncertain. The J call is uncertain, as TRBJ2-7 better fits the DNA end. The CDR3 contains 13 residues. The germline V gene encodes CDR1 SGHAT and CDR2 FQNNGV. Here the CDR3 DNA reads TGTGCCAGCAGCTTAAGGCGAAGCTACGAGCAGTACTTC. It yields the protein CASSLRRSYEQYF.

Notes on this clone: An end of the junction differs from the germline gene, which may be a read error. Distinct nucleotide sequences in the sample also encode this CDR3. The chain joins TRBV14 to TRBJ2-7; the D gene is possibly TRBD2 (7 bases). This CDR3 is 15 amino acids long. CDR1 SGHDN and CDR2 FVKESK come from the germline V gene. The CDR3 bases are TGTGCCAGTAGCCGGGTGGCGGGGGCTGGTTACGAGCAGTACTTC. It specifies CASSRVAGAGYEQYF.

The chain links TRBV5-1 to TRBJ1-2; D gene uncertain. CDR3 size: 15 residues. Germline-derived CDR1 and CDR2 are SGHRS and YFSETQ. Trimming stripped 0 bases from V and 2 bases from J, with 11 bases between. This CDR3 is CASSLAPSVNYGYTF. The DNA for the CDR3 is TGCGCCAGCAGCTTGGCGCCGTCGGTCAACTATGGCTACACCTTC.

V usage is TRBV19 and J usage is TRBJ2-3, with TRBD2 matching over 11 bases. The CDR3 totals 14 residues. CDR1 LNHDA and CDR2 SQIVND come from the germline V gene (reference sequence). J gave up 9 bases and V 7 bases, and 9 bases lay outside the gene matches. The CDR3 sequence: CASTPGLAVGTQYF. CDR3 nucleotide sequence: TGTGCCAGTACCCCGGGACTAGCGGTAGGCACGCAGTATTTT.

The gene calls are TRBV18 and TRBJ1-1; D remains ambiguous. The CDR3 is made up of 14 amino acids. Germline V lookup: CDR1 KGHSH, CDR2 LQKENI. The ends were cut back, 3 bases at V and 1 base at J, with 9 bases in the middle. CDR3 in DNA: TGTGCCAGCTCACCTTACCGGGAGAACACTGAAGCTTTCTTT. As protein: CASSPYRENTEAFF.

The rearrangement uses TRBV28 and TRBJ1-6, with D perhaps matching TRBD1 (6 bases). This CDR3 has 17 residues. Germline V CDR1 and CDR2: MDHEN, SYDVKM. Trimming pared 5 bases from V and 7 bases from J, leaving 21 bases between. CDR3 residues: CASSGGGLGAGNSPLHF. DNA of the CDR3: TGTGCCAGCAGTGGGGGTGGGCTGGGGGCCGGGAATTCACCCCTCCACTTT.

This rearrangement joins TRBV9 to TRBJ1-5; unclear D gene. In germline, CDR1 is SGDLS, CDR2 YYNGEE. This CDR3 spans 15 amino acids. V was pared by 0 bases and J by 3 bases, with 10 bases between. In DNA, the CDR3 is TGTGCCAGCAGCGTAGACAGTTCACCCAATCAGCCCCAGCATTTT. Translating gives CASSVDSSPNQPQHF.

This chain links TRBV5-1 with TRBJ1-5; the match to TRBD1 covers 10 bases. CDR3 size: 15 residues. CDR1 and CDR2 from the germline V gene are SGHRS and YFSETQ. The junction had 6 bases not matched to a gene; V was cut back by 3 bases and J by 6 bases. The CDR3 sequence: CASSSGTGDGQPQHF. The CDR3 DNA reads TGCGCCAGCAGCTCCGGGACAGGGGACGGTCAGCCCCAGCATTTT. Full variable domain (missing parts from reference TRBV5-1 and TRBJ1-5): KAGVTQTPRYLIKTRGQQVTLSCSPISGHRSVSWYQQTPGQGLQFLFEYFSETQRNKGNFPGRFSGRQFSNSRSEMNVSTLELGDSALYLCASSSGTGDGQPQHFGDGTRLSIL.

V is TRBV6-5 and J is TRBJ1-6; D not resolved. Germline CDR1 reads MNHEY; CDR2 reads SVGAGI. The CDR3 runs 13 residues. Trimming pared 2 bases from V and 6 bases from J, leaving 5 bases between. CDR3 sequence reads: CASSYRVNSPLHF. For the CDR3, the DNA is TGTGCCAGCAGTTACAGGGTTAATTCACCCCTCCACTTT.

The gene calls are TRBV19 and TRBJ1-2; possible D gene TRBD1, 6 bases. Trimming pared 0 bases from V and 5 bases from J, leaving 16 bases between. CDR3 length: 16 amino acids. CDR1 is LNHDA and CDR2 is SQIVND in the germline V gene (reference sequence). CDR3 sequence: CASSIDSRGARYGYTF. CDR3 coding DNA: TGTGCCAGTAGTATAGATTCACGGGGGGCACGATATGGCTACACCTTC.